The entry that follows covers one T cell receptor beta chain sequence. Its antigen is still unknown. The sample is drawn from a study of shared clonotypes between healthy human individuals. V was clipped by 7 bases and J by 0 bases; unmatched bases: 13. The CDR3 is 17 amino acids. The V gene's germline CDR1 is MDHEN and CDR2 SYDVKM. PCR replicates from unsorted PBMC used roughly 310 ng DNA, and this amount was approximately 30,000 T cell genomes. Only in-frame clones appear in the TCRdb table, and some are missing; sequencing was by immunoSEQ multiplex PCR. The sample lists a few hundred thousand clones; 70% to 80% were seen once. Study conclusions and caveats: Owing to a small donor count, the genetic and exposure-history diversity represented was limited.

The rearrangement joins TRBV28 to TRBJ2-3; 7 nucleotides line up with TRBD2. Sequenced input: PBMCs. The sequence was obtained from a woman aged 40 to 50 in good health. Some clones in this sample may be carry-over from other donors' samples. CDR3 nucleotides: TGTGCCAGCACCTCGGCAGGGAGGGTGGAAAGCACAGATACGCAGTATTTT. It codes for CASTSAGRVESTDTQYF.